What follows are 19 T cell receptor beta chains derived from one specimen sequenced in a study of cytomegalovirus exposure and HLA in healthy donors. Some clones are missing from TCRdb's copy, which holds only in-frame ones; the method was immunoSEQ multiplex PCR. The repertoire includes 250,000 or so clones, approximately 87% of them detected once, and about 3% sits in the top ten. Sequenced: PBMCs. These receptors were collected from a man between 18 and 29 years old in good health and CMV-seronegative.

Ten or more counts support this clone. This chain connects TRBV5-1 to TRBJ2-2; D possibly corresponds to TRBD1 (6 bases). The V and J ends lost 2 bases and 0 bases respectively, with 8 bases between them. CDR1 is SGHRS, CDR2 YFSETQ, per germline. This CDR3 comprises 15 residues. This CDR3 reads CASSLKGANTGELFF. CDR3 DNA: TGCGCCAGCAGCTTAAAGGGGGCGAACACCGGGGAGCTGTTTTTT. The variable domain in full, with the rest retrieved from reference TRBV5-1 and TRBJ2-2, is KAGVTQTPRYLIKTRGQQVTLSCSPISGHRSVSWYQQTPGQGLQFLFEYFSETQRNKGNFPGRFSGRQFSNSRSEMNVSTLELGDSALYLCASSLKGANTGELFFGEGSRLTVL.

The chain links TRBV19 to TRBJ1-5; D gene unclear. The CDR3 extends over 16 amino acids. V dropped 3 bases and J dropped 4 bases, with 16 bases sitting between them. CDR1 is LNHDA and CDR2 is SQIVND in the germline V gene (reference sequence). In DNA form, the CDR3 reads TGTGCCAGTAGTATTACCTGGCTGACTAATAATCAGCCCCAGCATTTT. It yields the protein CASSITWLTNNQPQHF.

V usage is TRBV9 and J usage is TRBJ2-7; 9 positions agree with TRBD2. CDR1 is SGDLS, CDR2 YYNGEE, per germline. The length of the CDR3 is 16 residues. With V trimmed by 4 bases and J by 3 bases, 11 bases remained unmatched. CDR3 nucleotide sequence: TGTGCCAGCAGCCCGCCCCCCCCTAGCGGGAACTACGAGCAGTACTTC. This sequence encodes CASSPPPPSGNYEQYF.

This chain joins TRBV9 and TRBJ2-7, with 10 bases identical to TRBD2. J gave up 2 bases and V 4 bases, and 6 bases lay outside the gene matches. The germline V gene has CDR1 SGDLS and CDR2 YYNGEE. This CDR3 comprises 15 residues. Here the CDR3 DNA reads TGTGCCAGCAGCCGGGGGACTAGCGTAACCTACGAGCAGTACTTC. The encoded protein is CASSRGTSVTYEQYF.

The chain combines TRBV15 with TRBJ2-1, with D unclear. CDR1 is LNHNV and CDR2 is YYDKDF in the germline V gene (reference sequence). This CDR3 region has 13 residues. V was clipped by 1 base and J by 10 bases, with 11 bases between them. The CDR3 DNA sequence: TGTGCCACCAGCAGAGGCCTCGAGAGAGAGCAGTTCTTC. Translating gives CATSRGLEREQFF.

This CDR3 is CASSDYRVVHYEQYF. CDR3 DNA sequence: TGTGCCAGCAGTGACTACAGGGTCGTTCACTACGAGCAGTACTTC. This chain links TRBV25-1 with TRBJ2-7; TRBD1 might be the D (6 bases). Germline lookup yields CDR1 MGHDK and CDR2 SYGVNS. This CDR3 has 15 amino acids. Trimming shortened V by 3 bases and J by 3 bases, and 15 bases separated the two germline ends.

Regarding this clone: At one end the junction does not follow the germline gene, possibly because of a read error. The chain combines TRBV7-7 with TRBJ2-7, with 7 bases lining up with TRBD2. Germline V lookup: CDR1 SSHAT, CDR2 FNYEAQ (reference sequence). The CDR3 totals 14 residues. The CDR3, as DNA: TGTGCTAGCAGCTTAGTTAGTGGCGGGGGCGAGCAGTACTTC. It codes for CASSLVSGGGEQYF.

V is TRBV9 and J is TRBJ2-7, with a tentative D call TRBD1 (6 bases). Trimming stripped 3 bases from V and 3 bases from J, with 16 bases between. Germline CDR1 and CDR2: SGDLS and YYNGEE. The CDR3 extends over 15 amino acids. CDR3 amino acids: CASSADPGQLYEQYF. The CDR3, as DNA: TGTGCCAGCAGCGCCGACCCTGGACAGCTCTACGAGCAGTACTTC.

The chain carries TRBV11-2 and TRBJ2-7; 9 bases align to TRBD1. Germline values: CDR1 SGHAT, CDR2 FQNNGV. This CDR3 has 14 residues. The J segment lost 1 base and the V segment lost 4 bases, leaving 2 bases of the junction unmatched. The CDR3 coding sequence is TGTGCCAGCAGCTCCGGGACAGGGTCCTACGAGCAGTACTTC. Encoded protein: CASSSGTGSYEQYF.

This clone was recorded once. This sequence joins TRBV4-1 and TRBJ2-7, with 7 bases aligning to TRBD1. V dropped 1 base and J dropped 0; count of bases not matched to a gene: 9. Germline CDR1 and CDR2: MGHRA and YSYEKL. The CDR3 covers 17 residues. CDR3 nucleotides: TGCGCCAGCAGCCAAGCATCGACAGGGACGAGCTCCTACGAGCAGTACTTC. The encoded protein is CASSQASTGTSSYEQYF.

The chain links TRBV6-1 to TRBJ2-7; D perhaps matches TRBD2 (6 bases). Germline-derived CDR1 and CDR2 are MNHNS and SASEGT. The CDR3 is made up of 14 amino acids. V was shortened by 3 bases and J by 0 bases, with 9 bases between the two germline ends. CDR3 coding DNA: TGTGCCAGCAGTGAGCCGGGGGACTCCTACGAGCAGTACTTC. Amino acids: CASSEPGDSYEQYF.

The rearrangement uses TRBV5-4 and TRBJ2-5, with 10 bases matching TRBD2. Germline V gives CDR1 SGHNT, CDR2 YYREEE (reference sequence). Trimming at V came to 4 bases and at J to 3 bases, leaving 6 bases not matched to a gene. The CDR3 has 15 amino acids. In DNA, the CDR3 is TGTGCCAGCAGCCCCCGGCTAGCGGGGGAAGAGACCCAGTACTTC. This translates into CASSPRLAGEETQYF.

The chain joins TRBV5-8 to TRBJ2-7, with 9 bases fitting TRBD1. CDR3 size: 14 residues. The V and J ends lost 4 bases and 5 bases, in that order; junction bases with no gene match: 7. Germline CDR1 SGHTS, CDR2 YDEGEE. CDR3 amino acids: CASSPGQGPDEQYF. CDR3 nucleotide sequence: TGTGCCAGCAGCCCCGGACAGGGGCCGGACGAGCAGTACTTC.

The sample holds one count of this clone. This sequence joins TRBV6-1 and TRBJ1-4; TRBD1 aligns across 8 bases. Germline CDR1 and CDR2: MNHNS and SASEGT. This CDR3 is 15 amino acids long. V shed 1 base, J shed 7 bases, and the junction held 5 bases outside the gene matches. As DNA, the CDR3 is TGTGCCAGCAGTGAAGGTACAGGGGGAAGTGAAAAACTGTTTTTT. Protein sequence: CASSEGTGGSEKLFF.

This sequence joins TRBV6-5 and TRBJ2-7; the match to TRBD1 covers 10 bases. Germline V CDR1 and CDR2: MNHEY, SVGAGI. There are 16 residues in the CDR3. Trimming took 0 bases from V and 3 from J; bases not matched to a gene: 5. DNA for the CDR3: TGTGCCAGCAGTTACTCGATGGGACAGGGGTTCTACGAGCAGTACTTC. Translation: CASSYSMGQGFYEQYF.

The chain has TRBV5-4 and TRBJ2-5, with TRBD2 matching over 7 bases. The CDR3 extends over 13 amino acids. V lost 4 bases, J lost 3 bases, and 3 bases stayed unmatched. The V gene's germline CDR1 is SGHNT and CDR2 YYREEE (reference sequence). The CDR3 region has the DNA TGTGCCAGCAGCCTCGGGACTAAAGAGACCCAGTACTTC. Translating gives CASSLGTKETQYF.

This clone was observed a single time. The chain links TRBV6-5 to TRBJ2-7; TRBD1 matches at 8 bases. This CDR3 spans 15 amino acids. Germline CDR1 reads MNHEY; CDR2 reads SVGAGI. The J segment lost 7 bases and the V segment lost 5 bases, leaving 13 bases of the junction unmatched. The CDR3 coding sequence is TGTGCCAGCAGTAGACAGGGGCCCCGATCGGGGGAGCAGTACTTC. This sequence encodes CASSRQGPRSGEQYF.

V is TRBV27 and J is TRBJ2-2; a possible D gene is TRBD1 (7 bases). V lost 5 bases, J lost 0 bases, and 19 bases lay in between. This CDR3 has 18 amino acids. Germline CDR1 and CDR2: MNHEY and SMNVEV (reference sequence). The CDR3 DNA follows: TGTGCCAGCAGTATTATCGCAGGGGGGACAGCGAACACCGGGGAGCTGTTTTTT. Amino acid sequence: CASSIIAGGTANTGELFF.

This rearrangement joins TRBV25-1 to TRBJ2-2; D call uncertain. Germline V gene sequence: CDR1 MGHDK, CDR2 SYGVNS. Trimming took 4 bases from V and 0 from J, leaving 15 bases between them. The CDR3 length is 17 residues. The CDR3 sequence: CASSAIAGSPNTGELFF. CDR3 sequence (DNA): TGTGCCAGCAGTGCTATCGCAGGCAGCCCGAACACCGGGGAGCTGTTTTTT.